These T cell receptor beta chains were read from a single sample in a study of shared clonotypes between healthy human individuals. Using immunoSEQ multiplex PCR, the repertoire was profiled, and TCRdb retains in-frame clones only, with some absent. The sample has some 2,500,000 clones, roughly 93% seen once; the top ten hold about 0.38%. Material: naive CD4+ T cells from PBMCs. Receptors originate from a man aged 18-30 years in good health. Some clones in this sample may be carry-over from other donors' samples. The CDR3 runs from the conserved cysteine through the conserved F or W. A D gene is named only where the DNA matches it firmly. A clone size is listed for some rows: how often the clone was seen (once, few, many), or a class if it is expanded.

once | TRBJ2-7 | TRBV7-3 | TRBD1 | CASSPDRGEGFYEQYF | TGTGCCAGCAGCCCAGACAGGGGTGAGGGGTTCTACGAGCAGTACTTC
- | TRBJ2-1 | TRBV28 | - | CASSFGGSRDEQFF | TGTGCCAGCAGTTTTGGAGGGAGTAGAGATGAGCAGTTCTTC
- | TRBJ2-1 | TRBV28 | - | CASSPIQGSSYNEQFF | TGTGCCAGCAGTCCTATACAGGGAAGCTCCTACAATGAGCAGTTCTTC
- | TRBJ1-3 | TRBV30 | - | CAWTVGWTPGNTIYF | TGTGCCTGGACTGTCGGCTGGACTCCTGGAAACACCATATATTTT
- | TRBJ2-1 | TRBV18 | TRBD2 | CASSLGLAGAENEQFF | TGTGCCAGCTCACTAGGACTAGCGGGAGCCGAAAATGAGCAGTTCTTC
- | TRBJ2-3 | TRBV29-1 | - | CSVQGPSTDTQYF | TGCAGCGTTCAGGGACCTAGCACAGATACGCAGTATTTT
- | TRBJ1-2 | TRBV28 | TRBD1 | CASSPAGTGSYGYTF | TGTGCCAGCAGTCCCGCAGGGACAGGGTCCTATGGCTACACCTTC
- | TRBJ2-7 | TRBV19 | TRBD1 | CASSPFPRDRRSYEQYF | TGTGCCAGTAGTCCTTTCCCGCGGGACAGGCGATCCTACGAGCAGTACTTC
few | TRBJ1-1 | TRBV27 | - | CASSLSWRPRDTEAFF | TGTGCCAGCAGTTTATCGTGGCGCCCTAGGGACACTGAAGCTTTCTTT
- | TRBJ1-1 | TRBV11-2 | - | CASSQRDKTFF | TGTGCCAGCAGCCAACGGGACAAAACTTTCTTT
- | TRBJ1-4 | TRBV6-6 | - | CASSPGGQLFF | TGTGCCAGCAGTCCCGGTGGACAGCTGTTTTTT
- | TRBJ1-2 | TRBV28 | TRBD1 | CASSQTGTGQGYGYTF | TGTGCCAGCAGCCAAACCGGGACAGGGCAGGGGTATGGCTACACCTTC
once | TRBJ1-1 | TRBV6-1 | - | CASRAEGNTEAFF | TGTGCCAGCAGGGCAGAAGGGAACACTGAAGCTTTCTTT
- | TRBJ2-7 | TRBV6-5 | TRBD2 | CASTTLAGGPYEQYF | TGTGCCAGCACCACTCTAGCGGGAGGTCCCTACGAGCAGTACTTC
- | TRBJ2-7 | TRBV4-1 | TRBD2 | CASSQQLAGVAYEQYF | TGCGCCAGCAGCCAGCAACTAGCGGGAGTCGCCTACGAGCAGTACTTC
- | TRBJ1-1 | TRBV6-5 | TRBD1 | CASSSTPGQGLVAFF | TGTGCCAGCAGTTCCACCCCGGGACAGGGCTTGGTAGCTTTCTTT
- | TRBJ2-1 | TRBV7-2 | - | CASSFAPPNEQFF | TGTGCCAGCAGCTTCGCCCCCCCCAATGAGCAGTTCTTC
once | TRBJ1-2 | TRBV7-2 | TRBD1 | CASSLRQGNGYTF | TGTGCCAGCAGCTTAAGACAGGGCAATGGCTACACCTTC
- | TRBJ1-1 | TRBV6-5 | - | CASSYGGSYLDTEAFF | TGTGCCAGCAGTTACGGGGGGTCCTATTTGGACACTGAAGCTTTCTTT
- | TRBJ1-1 | TRBV28 | - | CASSSPGGVMNTEAFF | TGTGCCAGCAGTTCCCCCGGGGGGGTGATGAACACTGAAGCTTTCTTT
- | TRBJ1-4 | TRBV6-5 | TRBD1 | CASSRQGGNEKLFF | TGTGCCAGCAGTCGGCAGGGGGGGAATGAAAAACTGTTTTTT
- | TRBJ1-2 | TRBV28 | TRBD1 | CASIQGGTGSLNGYTF | TGTGCCAGCATCCAAGGGGGGACAGGGTCTTTGAATGGCTACACCTTC
- | TRBJ1-6 | TRBV9 | TRBD1 | CASSPRGRAAPLHF | TGTGCCAGCAGCCCCAGGGGGAGGGCGGCACCCCTCCACTTT
- | TRBJ1-3 | TRBV7-9 | - | CASSLGRLISGNTIYF | TGTGCCAGCAGCCTCGGACGGCTGATCTCTGGAAACACCATATATTTT
- | TRBJ2-3 | TRBV4-3 | - | CASSPRVSDLTDTQYF | TGCGCCAGCAGCCCACGTGTCAGCGACCTCACAGATACGCAGTATTTT
- | TRBJ2-1 | TRBV7-2 | - | CASSLDRGSSYNEQFF | TGTGCCAGCAGCTTAGATCGCGGTAGCTCCTACAATGAGCAGTTCTTC
- | TRBJ2-3 | TRBV10-3 | - | CAISEGSRTDTQYF | TGTGCCATCAGTGAAGGTAGTCGCACAGATACGCAGTATTTT
- | TRBJ2-5 | TRBV5-1 | - | CASDRGRNRQETQYF | TGCGCCAGCGACAGAGGACGAAACCGCCAAGAGACCCAGTACTTC
- | TRBJ1-1 | TRBV5-4 | TRBD1 | CASSPGGPPTGGEGTEAFF | TGTGCCAGCAGCCCCGGGGGCCCCCCGACAGGGGGCGAAGGTACTGAAGCTTTCTTT
- | TRBJ1-3 | TRBV11-2 | - | CASRDVGGRDTIYF | TGTGCCAGCAGGGACGTCGGGGGGCGAGACACCATATATTTT
- | TRBJ2-2 | TRBV5-1 | - | CASSLAWIGELFF | TGCGCCAGCAGCTTGGCGTGGATCGGGGAGCTGTTTTTT
- | TRBJ2-3 | TRBV18 | - | CASSPSLAGFFTDTQYF | TGTGCCAGCTCACCGTCCCTAGCCGGCTTTTTCACAGATACGCAGTATTTT
- | TRBJ2-7 | TRBV2 | TRBD1 | CASSDQGALYEQYF | TGTGCCAGCAGCGATCAGGGGGCCCTCTACGAGCAGTACTTC
- | TRBJ2-3 | TRBV9 | TRBD1 | CASRAGRDRATDTQYF | TGTGCCAGCAGAGCCGGGCGGGACAGGGCGACAGATACGCAGTATTTT
few | TRBJ1-5 | TRBV5-1 | TRBD1 | CASSSQGDQPQHF | TGCGCCAGCAGCTCACAGGGGGATCAGCCCCAGCATTTT
- | TRBJ2-3 | TRBV7-9 | - | CASSLGPGPGGTDTQYF | TGTGCCAGCAGCTTAGGACCCGGGCCCGGCGGGACAGATACGCAGTATTTT
- | TRBJ2-7 | TRBV10-3 | TRBD2 | CAISDVAGGPYEQYF | TGTGCCATCAGTGATGTAGCGGGAGGCCCCTACGAGCAGTACTTC
- | TRBJ2-1 | TRBV7-9 | - | CASSLNRYNEQFF | TGTGCCAGCAGCTTAAACAGATACAATGAGCAGTTCTTC
few | TRBJ2-7 | TRBV5-1 | TRBD1 | CASSIRTGTYEQYF | TGCGCCAGCAGCATACGGACAGGGACCTACGAGCAGTACTTC
- | TRBJ1-1 | TRBV28 | - | CASSWEFEKKGSRNTEAFF | TGTGCCAGCAGTTGGGAATTTGAGAAAAAGGGTTCGAGGAACACTGAAGCTTTCTTT
- | TRBJ2-5 | TRBV19 | TRBD2 | CASRPTGGVPETQYF | TGTGCCAGTAGGCCCACCGGGGGGGTCCCAGAGACCCAGTACTTC
- | TRBJ2-1 | TRBV10-3 | - | CAISGDVIGNEQFF | TGTGCCATCAGCGGGGACGTGATAGGGAATGAGCAGTTCTTC
- | TRBJ2-7 | TRBV28 | TRBD2 | CASSPSGGTGSSYEQYF | TGTGCCAGCAGCCCCTCCGGGGGGACGGGGAGCTCCTACGAGCAGTACTTC
- | TRBJ2-1 | TRBV7-9 | - | CASSDLSGTDDVGNEQFF | TGTGCCAGCAGCGACCTTAGCGGCACGGATGACGTTGGCAATGAGCAGTTCTTC
- | TRBJ2-1 | TRBV10-3 | - | CAIRKENFDNEQFF | TGTGCCATCCGTAAAGAGAACTTCGACAATGAGCAGTTCTTC
- | TRBJ2-3 | TRBV4-2 | - | CASSQVSGSADTQYF | TGTGCCAGCAGCCAAGTTTCCGGGAGTGCAGATACGCAGTATTTT
- | TRBJ2-1 | TRBV5-1 | - | CASSLGLHLNEEQFF | TGCGCCAGCAGCTTGGGACTACACCTCAATGAAGAGCAGTTCTTC
- | TRBJ2-5 | TRBV18 | - | CASSPQGETQYF | TGTGCCAGCTCACCACAGGGAGAGACCCAGTACTTC
- | TRBJ1-2 | TRBV5-1 | TRBD1 | CASSPRQGTEYGYTF | TGCGCCAGCAGCCCGAGACAGGGTACGGAGTATGGCTACACCTTC
few | TRBJ1-2 | TRBV20-1 | - | CSASVDYGYTF | TGCAGTGCCTCGGTGGACTATGGCTACACCTTC
- | TRBJ2-5 | TRBV23-1 | - | CASSQNSAPGRGVQETQYF | TGCGCCAGCAGTCAGAACTCAGCCCCTGGCAGGGGTGTCCAAGAGACCCAGTACTTC
- | TRBJ1-2 | TRBV2 | - | CASSEYGQYGYTF | TGTGCCAGCAGTGAATACGGGCAATATGGCTACACCTTC
- | TRBJ2-3 | TRBV4-1 | TRBD2 | CASSLQPLTSGRADTQYF | TGCGCCAGCAGCCTCCAGCCCCTGACTAGCGGGAGGGCGGATACGCAGTATTTT
- | TRBJ2-5 | TRBV18 | - | CASSPTSGEETQYF | TGTGCCAGCTCACCCACGTCTGGAGAAGAGACCCAGTACTTC
once | TRBJ1-5 | TRBV28 | - | CASRRDSNQPQHF | TGTGCCAGCAGACGGGATTCCAATCAGCCCCAGCATTTT
- | TRBJ1-2 | TRBV4-2 | TRBD1 | CASSQGTGTVFGYTF | TGTGCCAGCAGCCAAGGCACCGGGACAGTATTTGGCTACACCTTC
- | TRBJ2-1 | TRBV28 | - | CATEGFENNEQFF | TGTGCCACAGAGGGTTTTGAGAACAATGAGCAGTTCTTC
- | TRBJ2-2 | TRBV11-3 | TRBD2 | CASSPLAGGPGELFF | TGTGCCAGCAGCCCACTAGCGGGAGGGCCGGGGGAGCTGTTTTTT
- | TRBJ1-2 | TRBV7-2 | - | CASSFRWAGRVGDYGYTF | TGTGCCAGCAGCTTTAGATGGGCAGGGAGGGTCGGCGACTATGGCTACACCTTC
few | TRBJ1-3 | TRBV9 | TRBD1 | CASGDRVSGNTIYF | TGTGCCAGCGGGGACAGGGTCTCAGGAAACACCATATATTTT